Listed below are T cell receptor beta chains from one sample, sequenced in a study of T cells expressing NK-cell markers. For each CDR3 protein, TCRdb gives one entry from its re-call of the 5' RACE reads, without DNA. The sample includes 550,000 or so distinct CDR3 sequences. Sample: blood T cells: a sorted CD56 or NKG2C T cell subset, CD4+ or CD8+ T cells, or bulk PBMC T cells (not recorded which). These receptors all come from a man aged 18 to 29 in good health. The CDR3 runs from the conserved cysteine through the conserved F or W.

v_call: TRBV6-2/TRBV6-3
j_call: TRBJ2-1
cdr3_aa: CASSYADREEFF

v_call: TRBV7-8
j_call: TRBJ2-3
cdr3_aa: CASSLRPRGSGDTQYF

v_call: TRBV5-6
j_call: TRBJ2-1
cdr3_aa: CASSLFLGDTYNEQFF

v_call: TRBV7-8
j_call: TRBJ1-5
cdr3_aa: CASSRLNRDSNQPQHF

v_call: TRBV7-8
j_call: TRBJ2-3
cdr3_aa: CASSPRRLFASDTQYF

v_call: TRBV12-3/TRBV12-4
j_call: TRBJ2-1
cdr3_aa: CASSRGEGISNEQFF

v_call: TRBV6-5
j_call: TRBJ2-3
cdr3_aa: CASSYGDRDQDTQYF

v_call: TRBV12-3/TRBV12-4
j_call: TRBJ2-5
cdr3_aa: CASSSGTSGINKGQETQYF

v_call: TRBV20-1
j_call: TRBJ2-5
cdr3_aa: CSARPGTDKETQYF

v_call: TRBV6-2/TRBV6-3
j_call: TRBJ1-1
cdr3_aa: CASSLTVANTEAFF

v_call: TRBV5-1
j_call: TRBJ2-3
cdr3_aa: CASTHRDRTTDTQYF

v_call: TRBV27
j_call: TRBJ2-2
cdr3_aa: CASSSPAGRGTGELFF

v_call: TRBV20-1
j_call: TRBJ2-7
cdr3_aa: CSARDRGGVAGSTIYEQYF

v_call: TRBV29-1
j_call: TRBJ2-5
cdr3_aa: CSGLGTHGSGTQYF

v_call: TRBV20-1
j_call: TRBJ2-2
cdr3_aa: CSARKVRATRTGELFF

v_call: TRBV7-9
j_call: TRBJ2-1
cdr3_aa: CASSNSPGLAGVKQFF

v_call: TRBV7-6
j_call: TRBJ2-5
cdr3_aa: CASSLVSGRPQETQYF

v_call: TRBV7-9
j_call: TRBJ2-3
cdr3_aa: CASSSPGGSGSTDTQYF

v_call: TRBV5-1
j_call: TRBJ2-3
cdr3_aa: CASSRDRVDTDTQYF

v_call: TRBV14
j_call: TRBJ2-1
cdr3_aa: CASSQEMGISSYNEQFF

v_call: TRBV29-1
j_call: TRBJ2-5
cdr3_aa: CSVSLDRRGRETQYF

v_call: TRBV5-1
j_call: TRBJ1-3
cdr3_aa: CASSLEGRAFSGNTIYF

v_call: TRBV7-2
j_call: TRBJ1-5
cdr3_aa: CASSLSREQPQHF

v_call: TRBV20-1
j_call: TRBJ1-5
cdr3_aa: CSADRDRGSSGNQPQHF

v_call: TRBV29-1
j_call: TRBJ2-7
cdr3_aa: CSVEKTGRSVEQYF

v_call: TRBV30
j_call: TRBJ2-1
cdr3_aa: CALNRVSSGNEQFF

v_call: TRBV5-1
j_call: TRBJ2-2
cdr3_aa: CASSKDTLNTGELFF